This is a list of T cell receptor beta chains from one sample in a study of T cell responses to AZD1222 COVID-19 vaccine. The table came from immunoSEQ multiplex PCR; TCRdb's copy has only in-frame clones and leaves some out. This repertoire shows some 83,000 clones, about nine tenths found once; its top ten account for more than 5%. Sample: peripheral blood, taken 28 days after the second AZD1222 dose. These receptors all stem from an adult who received the AZD1222 COVID-19 vaccine. Each CDR3 is given with its conserved first and last residue. Fields, in order: V gene, D gene, J gene, clone size, CDR3 DNA, CDR3 protein. A D gene is named only where the DNA matches it firmly. Size tells how often a clone was seen (once, few, many) or the class of an expanded clone, and some rows leave it out.

V gene: TRBV4-2
D gene: .
J gene: TRBJ2-3
clone size: .
CDR3 DNA: TGTGCCAGCAGCCAAGTCATGGGTTTCACAGATACGCAGTATTTT
CDR3 protein: CASSQVMGFTDTQYF

V gene: TRBV11-2
D gene: .
J gene: TRBJ1-3
clone size: .
CDR3 DNA: TGTGCCAGCAGCTCTTACAGGGTGCAAGGAAACACCATATATTTT
CDR3 protein: CASSSYRVQGNTIYF

V gene: TRBV3-1/TRBV3-2
D gene: .
J gene: TRBJ2-2
clone size: .
CDR3 DNA: TGTGCCAGCAGCCAAGAGGTGACGGGGTGGACCGGGGAGCTGTTTTTT
CDR3 protein: CASSQEVTGWTGELFF

V gene: TRBV5-1
D gene: .
J gene: TRBJ1-2
clone size: .
CDR3 DNA: TGCGCCAGCAGCCACGACAGTTCGATATATGGCTACACCTTC
CDR3 protein: CASSHDSSIYGYTF

V gene: TRBV4-3
D gene: TRBD1
J gene: TRBJ1-2
clone size: once
CDR3 DNA: TGCGCCAGCAGCCAAGGAATAGGGGGCGCCCACTATGGCTACACCTTC
CDR3 protein: CASSQGIGGAHYGYTF

V gene: TRBV29-1
D gene: .
J gene: TRBJ1-2
clone size: .
CDR3 DNA: TGCAGCGTTACCGGGACGACTGCGGGGGGTGGCTACACCTTC
CDR3 protein: CSVTGTTAGGGYTF

V gene: TRBV5-1
D gene: .
J gene: TRBJ1-1
clone size: .
CDR3 DNA: TGCGCCAGCAGTGGGGACATAGCCACTGAAGCTTTCTTT
CDR3 protein: CASSGDIATEAFF

V gene: TRBV12-3/TRBV12-4
D gene: TRBD1
J gene: TRBJ2-7
clone size: .
CDR3 DNA: TGTGCCAGCAGGCGGGGACAGGGGAACGAGCAATACTTC
CDR3 protein: CASRRGQGNEQYF

V gene: TRBV29-1
D gene: .
J gene: TRBJ2-7
clone size: .
CDR3 DNA: TGCAGCGTTGAAGATCCAGGGTACGAGCAGTACTTC
CDR3 protein: CSVEDPGYEQYF

V gene: TRBV7-2
D gene: .
J gene: TRBJ1-5
clone size: .
CDR3 DNA: TGTGCCAGCAGTCCACCCGGGGGGAAAGTGGATCAGCCCCAGCATTTT
CDR3 protein: CASSPPGGKVDQPQHF

V gene: TRBV5-1
D gene: .
J gene: TRBJ1-6
clone size: .
CDR3 DNA: TGCGCCAGCAGCTTGGCTAGTTCCCGCCCACCCCTCCACTTT
CDR3 protein: CASSLASSRPPLHF

V gene: TRBV9
D gene: TRBD1
J gene: TRBJ1-1
clone size: .
CDR3 DNA: TGTGCCAGCACCCCTCAACAGGGGGCGAGCTACACTGAAGCTTTCTTT
CDR3 protein: CASTPQQGASYTEAFF

V gene: TRBV5-1
D gene: .
J gene: TRBJ2-2
clone size: .
CDR3 DNA: TGCGCCAGCTTACGGGGAGACAGCACCGGGGAGCTGTTTTTT
CDR3 protein: CASLRGDSTGELFF

V gene: TRBV3-1/TRBV3-2
D gene: .
J gene: TRBJ2-7
clone size: .
CDR3 DNA: TGTGCCAGCAGCCATGAACTATCCGCCGACGGAGCCTACGAGCAGTACTTC
CDR3 protein: CASSHELSADGAYEQYF

V gene: TRBV21-1
D gene: .
J gene: TRBJ1-2
clone size: .
CDR3 DNA: TGTGCCAGCAGAAAGCGTTACCTGGGGACTAACTATGGCTACACCTTC
CDR3 protein: CASRKRYLGTNYGYTF

V gene: TRBV2
D gene: TRBD1
J gene: TRBJ2-3
clone size: .
CDR3 DNA: TGTGCCAGCAGCGCTGACAGGGAAGATACGCAGTATTTT
CDR3 protein: CASSADREDTQYF

V gene: TRBV6-5
D gene: .
J gene: TRBJ2-3
clone size: .
CDR3 DNA: TGTGCCAGCAGGACCGGGTCTAGCACAGATACGCAGTATTTT
CDR3 protein: CASRTGSSTDTQYF

V gene: TRBV14
D gene: .
J gene: TRBJ1-1
clone size: .
CDR3 DNA: TGTGCCAGCAGCGACACAGGGTTCGCACGCGTTGAAGCTTTCTTT
CDR3 protein: CASSDTGFARVEAFF

V gene: TRBV30
D gene: .
J gene: TRBJ1-1
clone size: .
CDR3 DNA: TGTGCCTGGAGTGTACGGATGGGGACTGAAGCTTTCTTT
CDR3 protein: CAWSVRMGTEAFF

V gene: TRBV7-6
D gene: .
J gene: TRBJ2-5
clone size: once
CDR3 DNA: TGTGCCAGCAGCTTATCAGGGTTCGAGACCCAGTACTTC
CDR3 protein: CASSLSGFETQYF

V gene: TRBV5-6
D gene: .
J gene: TRBJ1-4
clone size: .
CDR3 DNA: TGTGCCAGCAGCTTGCCCACGGATGAAAAACTGTTTTTT
CDR3 protein: CASSLPTDEKLFF

V gene: TRBV5-1
D gene: TRBD2
J gene: TRBJ2-7
clone size: .
CDR3 DNA: TGCGCCAGCAGCTTGGGCGTACGGCGGGGGGGATACGAGCAGTACTTC
CDR3 protein: CASSLGVRRGGYEQYF

V gene: TRBV6-2/TRBV6-3
D gene: .
J gene: TRBJ1-5
clone size: .
CDR3 DNA: TGTGCCAGCAGTTACATCAATCAGCCCCAGCATTTT
CDR3 protein: CASSYINQPQHF

V gene: TRBV12-3/TRBV12-4
D gene: .
J gene: TRBJ2-7
clone size: .
CDR3 DNA: TGTGCCAGCAGTTTATCCACTTTCTACGAGCAGTACTTC
CDR3 protein: CASSLSTFYEQYF

V gene: TRBV7-3
D gene: TRBD1
J gene: TRBJ2-7
clone size: .
CDR3 DNA: TGTGCCAGCAGCCCGGGACAGGGCTTGTACGAGCAGTACTTC
CDR3 protein: CASSPGQGLYEQYF

V gene: TRBV5-1
D gene: .
J gene: TRBJ2-3
clone size: .
CDR3 DNA: TGCGCCAGCAGCTTGGTAGGGGGTGTTGGCCCAGATACGCAGTATTTT
CDR3 protein: CASSLVGGVGPDTQYF

V gene: TRBV19
D gene: .
J gene: TRBJ1-5
clone size: once
CDR3 DNA: TGTGCCAGTAACGGCGGACGCAATCAGCCCCAGCATTTT
CDR3 protein: CASNGGRNQPQHF

V gene: TRBV7-2
D gene: TRBD2
J gene: TRBJ2-3
clone size: .
CDR3 DNA: TGTGCCAGCAGCCCGAGCGGGGGGGCAGGGGATACGCAGTATTTT
CDR3 protein: CASSPSGGAGDTQYF